The entry below gives a single T cell receptor (beta chain) sequence along with its context. Its antigen remains unknown. This CDR3 has 15 amino acids. The V segment lost 6 bases and the J segment 5 bases; nucleotides outside the gene matches: 8. The germline V gene has CDR1 SGHTA and CDR2 FQGTGA. The sample originates from a study of Ad26.COV2.S vaccination and SARS-CoV-2 variants. Overall study context: Trial arm assignment for the donor was COV1001 Ad26.COV2.S. Study-level points and caveats: Vaccinees displayed broader spike-specific TCR repertoires than placebo recipients.

Treatment reported: some 19 received Ad26.COV2.S at low or high dose, single or two shots; about 5 received placebo; per-sample allocation not given. The samples were gathered on day 63 after the first injection of vaccine or placebo. Profiling relied on immunoSEQ multiplex PCR, and the TCRdb table lists in-frame clones only, not all of them. Of hundreds of thousands of clones listed, about 83% are singletons. This TCR derives from a person aged 18 to 65 who received the Ad26.COV2.S COVID-19 vaccine or a placebo. The specimen was peripheral blood, collected in a trial of Ad26.COV2.S vaccine versus placebo. The V and J genes are TRBV7-3 and TRBJ2-2; 8 nucleotides align to TRBD2. DNA for the CDR3: TGTGCCAGCAGAGGCTCTAGCGGGTTGACCGGGGAGCTGTTTTTT. Translation: CASRGSSGLTGELFF.